The text below deals with one TCR beta chain. The sample belongs to a study of blood T cell repertoires in COVID-19. Study overall: COVID-19 samples from acute and convalescent phases originated in the United States, Italy and Spain.

Assay: immunoSEQ multiplex PCR; the TCRdb copy retains only in-frame clones and omits some. This table has about 190,000 clones, about 88% appearing once. CDR1 and CDR2 from the germline V gene are LGHDT and YNNKEL (reference sequence). This CDR3 contains 14 residues. Between the trimmed V and J ends, which lost 3 bases and 3 bases, there was a span of 8 bases. Material: PBMCs or T cells enriched from blood (not recorded which). The rearrangement joins TRBV3-1 (or the pseudogene TRBV3-2) to TRBJ2-2; possibly TRBD2 for D (5 bases). This sequence was found in a woman aged 30 to 39 who had recovered from COVID-19. The CDR3 loop is CASSQGAYTGELFF. The DNA of the CDR3 is TGTGCCAGCAGCCAGGGAGCTTACACCGGGGAGCTGTTTTTT.